This T cell receptor (beta chain) comes out of a study of cytomegalovirus exposure and HLA in healthy donors. Per germline, CDR1 MDHEN and CDR2 SYDVKM. This CDR3 has 16 amino acids. The ends were cut back, 2 bases at V and 5 bases at J, with 18 bases in the middle. Primers: 60 Vbeta forward and 13 Jbeta reverse. Sequencing used immunoSEQ multiplex PCR; TCRdb keeps in-frame clones, though not all of them. The table shows around 54,000 clones, with around three quarters occurring only once. The source of this sequence is a man aged 30 to 39 in good health and CMV-seropositive. This rearrangement joins TRBV28 to TRBJ2-5; weak D call: TRBD2 (7 bases). Sample: PBMCs. The CDR3 DNA reads TGTGCCAGCAGTTTAGCGGGGGCCCCGTACGGGGAGACCCAGTACTTC. Translated, it gives CASSLAGAPYGETQYF.